This T cell receptor (beta chain) originates from a study of shared clonotypes between healthy human individuals. Study information: Those who served as donors were a couple of women and a few men between the ages of 18 and 49. Study-wide results and limits: Sharing across a few donors was seen in 4.5% to 6.5% of naive CD4 clonotypes. Generally, naive subsets (rather than memory subsets) showed larger estimated richness. Investigators expected sequencing depth to affect clonotype sharing among donors.

A word on this clone: Its cognate antigen is unknown.

Positively selected for CCR7, the CD45RO-negative cells used as naive CD8 cells excluded terminally differentiated effector memory CD45RA+ cells. Libraries were prepared by immunoSEQ multiplex PCR; TCRdb keeps only in-frame clonotypes and omits some of them. The sample has roughly 810,000 clones; about 96% are singletons. In germline, CDR1 is MGHDK, CDR2 SYGVNS. This CDR3 is 15 amino acids long. V lost 5 bases, J lost 4 bases, and 8 bases stayed unmatched. The chain recombines TRBV25-1 with TRBJ2-3; 8 bases agree with TRBD2. The sample was naive CD8+ T cells sorted from blood. This clonotype was obtained from a man aged 25 to 40 in good health. The CDR3 reads CASSHLREGPDTQYF. CDR3 bases: TGTGCCAGCAGTCACCTCCGGGAGGGCCCAGATACGCAGTATTTT.